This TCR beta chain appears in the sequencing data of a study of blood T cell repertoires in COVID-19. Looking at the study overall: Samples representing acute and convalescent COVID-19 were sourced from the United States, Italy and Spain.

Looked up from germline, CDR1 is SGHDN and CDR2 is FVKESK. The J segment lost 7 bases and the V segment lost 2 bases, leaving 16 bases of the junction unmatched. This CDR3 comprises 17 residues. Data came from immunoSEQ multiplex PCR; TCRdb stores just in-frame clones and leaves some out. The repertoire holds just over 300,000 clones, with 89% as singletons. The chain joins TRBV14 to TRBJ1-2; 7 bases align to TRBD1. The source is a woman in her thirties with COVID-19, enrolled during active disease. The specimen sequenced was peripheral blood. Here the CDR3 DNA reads TGTGCCAGCAGCCAATTAACACCCGGGACAGTCAATGGTGGCTACACCTTC. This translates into CASSQLTPGTVNGGYTF.